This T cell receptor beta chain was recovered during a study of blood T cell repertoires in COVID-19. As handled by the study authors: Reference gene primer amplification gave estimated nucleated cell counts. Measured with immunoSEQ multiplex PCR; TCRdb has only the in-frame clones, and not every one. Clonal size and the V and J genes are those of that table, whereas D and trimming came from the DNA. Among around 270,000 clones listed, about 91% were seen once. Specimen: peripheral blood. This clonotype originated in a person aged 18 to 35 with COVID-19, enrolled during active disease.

In nucleotides, the CDR3 is TGTGCCAGCAGTGAATCTCCTAGCGGAAACACAGATACGCAGTATTTT. Its protein product is CASSESPSGNTDTQYF. This sequence joins TRBV25-1 and TRBJ2-3, with TRBD2 matching over 7 bases. V dropped 1 base and J dropped 2; count of bases not matched to a gene: 6. Germline CDR1 reads MGHDK; CDR2 reads SYGVNS. The length of the CDR3 is 16 residues.